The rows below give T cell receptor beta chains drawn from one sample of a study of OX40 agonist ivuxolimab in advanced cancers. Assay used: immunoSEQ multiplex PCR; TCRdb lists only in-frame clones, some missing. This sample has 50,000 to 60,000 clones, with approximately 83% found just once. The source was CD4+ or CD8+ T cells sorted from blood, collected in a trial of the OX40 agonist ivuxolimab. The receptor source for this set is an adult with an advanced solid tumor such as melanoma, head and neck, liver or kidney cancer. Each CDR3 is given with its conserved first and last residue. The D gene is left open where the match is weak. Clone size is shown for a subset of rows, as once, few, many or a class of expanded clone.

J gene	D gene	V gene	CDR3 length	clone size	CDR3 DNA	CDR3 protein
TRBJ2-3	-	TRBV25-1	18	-	TGTGCCAGCAGTGTCCAACGGGACCTCTATACCCGCACAGATACGCAGTATTTT	CASSVQRDLYTRTDTQYF
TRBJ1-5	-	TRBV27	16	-	TGTGCCAGCTCCCCCGGAATAGGCAGGGCTCATCAGCCCCAGCATTTT	CASSPGIGRAHQPQHF
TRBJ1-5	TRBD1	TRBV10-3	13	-	TGTGCCATCAGTGAGGACAGGGATCAGCCCCAGCATTTT	CAISEDRDQPQHF
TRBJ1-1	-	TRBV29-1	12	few	TGCAGCGTTCGGTTGATGAACACTGAAGCTTTCTTT	CSVRLMNTEAFF
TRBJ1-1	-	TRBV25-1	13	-	TGTGCCAGCATCGACACTATGAACACTGAAGCTTTCTTT	CASIDTMNTEAFF
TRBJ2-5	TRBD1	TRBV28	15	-	TGTGCCAGCAGCAAAACCGGGACAGGGGGAGAGACCCAGTACTTC	CASSKTGTGGETQYF
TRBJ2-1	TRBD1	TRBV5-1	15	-	TGCGCCAGCAGCTTGGGCAGGGGGCGCGGAGATGAGCAGTTCTTC	CASSLGRGRGDEQFF
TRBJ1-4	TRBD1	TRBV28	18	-	TGTGCCAGCAGTCCACCGGGACAGGGCTTAGCAACTAATGAAAAACTGTTTTTT	CASSPPGQGLATNEKLFF
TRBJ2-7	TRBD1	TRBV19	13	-	TGTGCCAGTAGTGGGGACAGGGGCTACGAGCAGTACTTC	CASSGDRGYEQYF
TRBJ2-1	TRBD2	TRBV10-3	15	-	TGTGCCATCAGGGGCTTAGGGCTAGCGGACAATGAGCAGTTCTTC	CAIRGLGLADNEQFF
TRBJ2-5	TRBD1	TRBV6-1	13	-	TGTGCCAGCAGTACATACAGGGGTGAGACCCAGTACTTC	CASSTYRGETQYF
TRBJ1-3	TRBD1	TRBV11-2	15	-	TGTGCCAGCAGCTTTCAAACAGGGGTGGGAAACACCATATATTTT	CASSFQTGVGNTIYF
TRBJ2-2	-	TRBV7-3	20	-	TGTGCCAGCAGCCATAACCGGGCCGCAGGCCAAACAAAGAACACCGGGGAGCTGTTTTTT	CASSHNRAAGQTKNTGELFF
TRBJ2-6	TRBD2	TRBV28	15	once	TGTGCCAGCAGTAGCGGGGTAACTGGGGCCAACGTCCTGACTTTC	CASSSGVTGANVLTF
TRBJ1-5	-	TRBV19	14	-	TGTGCCAGTAGTGTCCGGGCCAACAATCAGCCCCAGCATTTT	CASSVRANNQPQHF
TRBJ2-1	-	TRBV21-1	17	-	TGTGCCAGCAGCCCCCAGGGGGGAGACAGGGCCTACAATGAGCAGTTCTTC	CASSPQGGDRAYNEQFF
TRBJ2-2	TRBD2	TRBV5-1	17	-	TGCGCCAGCAGTCTGGAGGCGTCGGGAGGTCTCCTCGGGGAGCTGTTTTTT	CASSLEASGGLLGELFF
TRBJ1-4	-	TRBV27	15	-	TGTGCCAGCAGTCGGGTGGGCTTGACTAATGAAAAACTGTTTTTT	CASSRVGLTNEKLFF
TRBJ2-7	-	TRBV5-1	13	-	TGCGCCAGCAGCCTAGCGCGGCGGCACGAGCAGTACTTC	CASSLARRHEQYF
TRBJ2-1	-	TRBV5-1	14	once	TGCGCCAGCAGCGGGGGGGACAGTTACAATGAGCAGTTCTTC	CASSGGDSYNEQFF
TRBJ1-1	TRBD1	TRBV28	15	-	TGTGCCAGCAGTTCCTCCGGGACAGGGCTGACTGAAGCTTTCTTT	CASSSSGTGLTEAFF
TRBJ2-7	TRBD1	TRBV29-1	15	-	TGCAGCGTTGAACTACCGGGACAGGGATTCTACGAGCAGTACTTC	CSVELPGQGFYEQYF
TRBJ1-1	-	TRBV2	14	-	TGTGCCAGCAGTGAGTCCCGGGCGGAGACTGAAGCTTTCTTT	CASSESRAETEAFF
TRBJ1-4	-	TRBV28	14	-	TGTGCCAGCAGACGAGGGGGGTCTAATGAAAAACTGTTTTTT	CASRRGGSNEKLFF
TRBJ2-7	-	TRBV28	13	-	TGTGCCAGCAGTACCCTGTCCCACTACGAGCAGTACTTC	CASSTLSHYEQYF
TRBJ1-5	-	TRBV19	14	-	TGTGCCAGTAGTGTAGGGGGTCACAATCAGCCCCAGCATTTT	CASSVGGHNQPQHF
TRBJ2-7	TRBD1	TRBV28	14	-	TGTGCCAGCAGTGAAGACAGGGCTCCCTACGAGCAGTACTTC	CASSEDRAPYEQYF
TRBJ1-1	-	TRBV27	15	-	TGTGCCAGTACAACCTTCGGGGGGACGAGGACTGAAGCTTTCTTT	CASTTFGGTRTEAFF
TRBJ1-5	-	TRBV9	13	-	TGTGCCAGCAGTGGGGTGGGCAATCAGCCCCAGCATTTT	CASSGVGNQPQHF
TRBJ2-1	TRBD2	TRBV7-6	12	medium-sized	TGTGCCAGCAGCACTAGCGGGGGTGAGCAGTTCTTC	CASSTSGGEQFF
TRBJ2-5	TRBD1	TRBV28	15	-	TGTGCCAGCAGTACCTTGGGGACAGGACAAGAGACCCAGTACTTC	CASSTLGTGQETQYF
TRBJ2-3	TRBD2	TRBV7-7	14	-	TGTGCTAGCAGCCCTAGCGGGGGCACGGATACGCAGTATTTT	CASSPSGGTDTQYF
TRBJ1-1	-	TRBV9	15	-	TGTGCCAGCAGCGTAGGCTTCGGGGCGGACACTGAAGCTTTCTTT	CASSVGFGADTEAFF
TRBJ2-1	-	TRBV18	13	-	TGTGCCAGCTCACCGTGGGGGGACAATGAGCAGTTCTTC	CASSPWGDNEQFF
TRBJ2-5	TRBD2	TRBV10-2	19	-	TGCGCCAGCAGTGAGCAAATGGGGAGGGGAGCGGACCCACCGGAGACCCAGTACTTC	CASSEQMGRGADPPETQYF
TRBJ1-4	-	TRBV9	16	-	TGTGCCAGCAGCCCGGCGGGGGCAGCAACTAATGAAAAACTGTTTTTT	CASSPAGAATNEKLFF
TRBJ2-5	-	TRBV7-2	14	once	TGTGCCAGCAGCCGATGGGCCGACCAAGAGACCCAGTACTTC	CASSRWADQETQYF
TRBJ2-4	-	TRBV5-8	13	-	TGTGCCAGCAGCTCTACCCAGCCCAGGTCCAAGTACTTC	CASSSTQPRSKYF
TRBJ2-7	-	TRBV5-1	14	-	TGCGCCAGCCGCGGGCAGGCCAGCTCCTACGAGCAGTACTTC	CASRGQASSYEQYF
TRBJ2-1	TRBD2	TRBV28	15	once	TGTGCCAGCAGTTTACTAGCGGGAGGGCCGAATGAGCAGTTCTTC	CASSLLAGGPNEQFF
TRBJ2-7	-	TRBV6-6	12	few	TGTGCCAGCAGTCTACGGGGTCGGGAGCAGTACTTC	CASSLRGREQYF
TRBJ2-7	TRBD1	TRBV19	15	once	TGTGCCAGTAACCATGAAGGACAGGTTCCGCACGAGCAGTACTTC	CASNHEGQVPHEQYF
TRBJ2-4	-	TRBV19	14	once	TGTGCCAGTAGTATCTCTGTGGCCAAAAACATTCAGTACTTC	CASSISVAKNIQYF
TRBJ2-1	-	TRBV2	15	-	TGTGCCAGCAGCAAGGACACGAGATCCTACAATGAGCAGTTCTTC	CASSKDTRSYNEQFF
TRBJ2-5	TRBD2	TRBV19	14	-	TGTGCCAGTAGTATTACTTTCGGGGGGGAGACCCAGTACTTC	CASSITFGGETQYF
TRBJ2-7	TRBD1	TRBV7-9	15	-	TGTGCCAGCAGCTTAGACAGGGGGTACTCCTACGAGCAGTACTTC	CASSLDRGYSYEQYF
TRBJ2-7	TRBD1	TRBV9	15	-	TGTGCCAGCAGCCTTTCCGGACAGGGCTTCTACGAGCAGTACTTC	CASSLSGQGFYEQYF
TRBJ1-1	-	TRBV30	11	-	TGTGCCTGGAGTGTGTTGTGGTCGGCTTTCTTT	CAWSVLWSAFF
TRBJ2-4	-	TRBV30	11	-	TGTGCCTGGGGGACCAAAAACATTCAGTACTTC	CAWGTKNIQYF